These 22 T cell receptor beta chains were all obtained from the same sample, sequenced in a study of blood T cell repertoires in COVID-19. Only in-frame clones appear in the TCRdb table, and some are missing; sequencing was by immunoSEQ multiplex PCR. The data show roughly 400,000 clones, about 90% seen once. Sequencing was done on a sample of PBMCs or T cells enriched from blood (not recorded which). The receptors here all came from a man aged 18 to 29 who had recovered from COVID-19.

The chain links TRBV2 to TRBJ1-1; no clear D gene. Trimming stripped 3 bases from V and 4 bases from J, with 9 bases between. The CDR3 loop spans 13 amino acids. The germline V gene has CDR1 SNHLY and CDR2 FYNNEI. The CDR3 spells CASSDQGSTEAFF. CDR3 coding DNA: TGTGCCAGCAGTGATCAAGGGAGCACTGAAGCTTTCTTT.

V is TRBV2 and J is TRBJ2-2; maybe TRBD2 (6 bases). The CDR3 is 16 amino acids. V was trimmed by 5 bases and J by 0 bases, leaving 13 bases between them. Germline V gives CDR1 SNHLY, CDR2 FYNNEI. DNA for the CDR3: TGTGCCAGCAGTAAGAGGAGGGTTACGAACACCGGGGAGCTGTTTTTT. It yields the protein CASSKRRVTNTGELFF.

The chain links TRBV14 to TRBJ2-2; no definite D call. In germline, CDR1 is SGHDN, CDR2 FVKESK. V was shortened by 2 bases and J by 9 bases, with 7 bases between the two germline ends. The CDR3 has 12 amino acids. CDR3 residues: CASSQYPRELFF. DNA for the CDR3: TGTGCCAGCAGCCAATATCCCCGGGAGCTGTTTTTT.

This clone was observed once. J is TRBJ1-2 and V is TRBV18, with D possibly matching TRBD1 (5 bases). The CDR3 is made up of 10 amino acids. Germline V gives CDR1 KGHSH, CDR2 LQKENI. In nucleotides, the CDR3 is TGTGAAACAGGTAACTATGGCTACACCTTC. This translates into CETGNYGYTF.

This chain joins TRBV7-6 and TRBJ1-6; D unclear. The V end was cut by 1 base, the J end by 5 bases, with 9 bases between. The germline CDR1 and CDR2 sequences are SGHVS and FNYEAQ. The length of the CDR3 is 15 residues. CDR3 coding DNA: TGTGCCAGCAGCTTAGAATCCAGAAATAATTCACCCCTCCACTTT. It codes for CASSLESRNNSPLHF.

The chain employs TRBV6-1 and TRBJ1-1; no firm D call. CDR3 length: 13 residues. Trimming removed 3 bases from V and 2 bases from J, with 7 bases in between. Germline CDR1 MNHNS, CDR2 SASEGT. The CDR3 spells CASSDAVNTEAFF. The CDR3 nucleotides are TGTGCCAGCAGTGATGCGGTTAACACTGAAGCTTTCTTT.

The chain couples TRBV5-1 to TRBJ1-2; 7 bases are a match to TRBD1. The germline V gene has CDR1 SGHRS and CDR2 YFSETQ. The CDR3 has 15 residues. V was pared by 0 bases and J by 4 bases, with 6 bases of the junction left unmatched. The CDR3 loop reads CASSLGNRGSYGYTF. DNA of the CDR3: TGCGCCAGCAGCTTGGGGAACAGGGGTTCCTATGGCTACACCTTC.

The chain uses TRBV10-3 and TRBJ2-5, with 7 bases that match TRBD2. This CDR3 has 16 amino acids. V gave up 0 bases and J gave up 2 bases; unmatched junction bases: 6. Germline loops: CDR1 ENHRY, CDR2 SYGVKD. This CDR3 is CAISESFGRGQETQYF. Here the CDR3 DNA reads TGTGCCATCAGTGAGTCGTTTGGGAGGGGTCAAGAGACCCAGTACTTC.

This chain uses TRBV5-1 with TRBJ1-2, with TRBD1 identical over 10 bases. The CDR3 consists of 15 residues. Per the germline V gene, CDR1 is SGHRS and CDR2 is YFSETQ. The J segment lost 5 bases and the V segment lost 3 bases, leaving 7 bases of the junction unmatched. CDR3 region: CASSSGTGVEYGYTF. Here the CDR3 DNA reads TGCGCCAGCAGCTCCGGGACAGGGGTGGAATATGGCTACACCTTC.

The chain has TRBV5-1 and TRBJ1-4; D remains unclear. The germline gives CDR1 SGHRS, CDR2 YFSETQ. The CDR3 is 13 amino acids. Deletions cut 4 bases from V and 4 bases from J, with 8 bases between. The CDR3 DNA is TGCGCCAGCAGCCTCCTCAGTAATGAAAAACTGTTTTTT. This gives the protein CASSLLSNEKLFF.

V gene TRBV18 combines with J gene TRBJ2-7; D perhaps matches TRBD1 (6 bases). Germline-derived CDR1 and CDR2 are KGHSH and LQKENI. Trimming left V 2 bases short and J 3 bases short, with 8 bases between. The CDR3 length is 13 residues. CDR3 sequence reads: CASSPDRYYEQYF. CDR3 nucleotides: TGTGCCAGCTCACCAGACAGGTACTACGAGCAGTACTTC.

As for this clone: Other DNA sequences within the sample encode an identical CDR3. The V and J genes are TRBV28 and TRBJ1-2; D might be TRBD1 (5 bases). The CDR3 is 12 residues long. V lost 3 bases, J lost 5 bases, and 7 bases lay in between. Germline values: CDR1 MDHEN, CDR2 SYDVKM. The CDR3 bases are TGTGCCAGCAGTTTCAAGGGGTATGGCTACACCTTC. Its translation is CASSFKGYGYTF.

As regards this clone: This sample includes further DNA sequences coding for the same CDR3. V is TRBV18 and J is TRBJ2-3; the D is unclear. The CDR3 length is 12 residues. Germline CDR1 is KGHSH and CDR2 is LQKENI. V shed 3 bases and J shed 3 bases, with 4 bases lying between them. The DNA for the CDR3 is TGTGCCAGCTCACCGAGTACAGATACGCAGTATTTT. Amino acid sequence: CASSPSTDTQYF.

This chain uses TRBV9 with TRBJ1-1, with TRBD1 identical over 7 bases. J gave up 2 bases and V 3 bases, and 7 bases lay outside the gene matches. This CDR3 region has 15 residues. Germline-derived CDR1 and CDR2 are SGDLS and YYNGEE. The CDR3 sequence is CASSGGTAANTEAFF. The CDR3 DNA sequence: TGTGCCAGCAGCGGTGGGACAGCCGCCAACACTGAAGCTTTCTTT.

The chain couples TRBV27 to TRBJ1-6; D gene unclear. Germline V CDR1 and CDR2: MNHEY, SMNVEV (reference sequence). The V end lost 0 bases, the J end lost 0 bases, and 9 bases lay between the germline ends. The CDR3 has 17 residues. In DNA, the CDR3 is TGTGCCAGCAGTTTATCCTCGGAGAGCTCCTATAATTCACCCCTCCACTTT. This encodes CASSLSSESSYNSPLHF.

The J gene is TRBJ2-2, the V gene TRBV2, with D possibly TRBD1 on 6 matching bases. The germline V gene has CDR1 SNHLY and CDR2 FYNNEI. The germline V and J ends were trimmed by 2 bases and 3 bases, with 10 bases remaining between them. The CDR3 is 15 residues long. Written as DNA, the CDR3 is TGTGCCAGCAGTGAACTCAGGGGAGACACCGGGGAGCTGTTTTTT. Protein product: CASSELRGDTGELFF.

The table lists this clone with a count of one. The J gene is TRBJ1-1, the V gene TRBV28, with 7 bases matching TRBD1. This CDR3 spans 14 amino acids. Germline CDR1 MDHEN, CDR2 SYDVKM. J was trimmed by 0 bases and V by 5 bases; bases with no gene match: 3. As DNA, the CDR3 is TGTGCCAGCAGTCAGGGGGGCTTGAACACTGAAGCTTTCTTT. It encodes CASSQGGLNTEAFF.

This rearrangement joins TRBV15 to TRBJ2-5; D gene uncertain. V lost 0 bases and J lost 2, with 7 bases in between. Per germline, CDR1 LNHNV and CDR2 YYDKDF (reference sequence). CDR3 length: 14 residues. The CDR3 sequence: CATSREVRQETQYF. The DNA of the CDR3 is TGTGCCACCAGCAGAGAGGTCAGGCAAGAGACCCAGTACTTC.

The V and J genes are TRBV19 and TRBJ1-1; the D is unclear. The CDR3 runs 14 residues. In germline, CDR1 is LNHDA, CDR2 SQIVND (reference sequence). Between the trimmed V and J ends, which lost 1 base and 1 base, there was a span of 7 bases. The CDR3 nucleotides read TGTGCCAGTAGTATAGGAACACCGAACACTGAAGCTTTCTTT. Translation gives CASSIGTPNTEAFF.

The CDR3 region is CASSHTTGGGNQPQHF. The CDR3 region has the DNA TGTGCCAGCAGCCATACGACAGGGGGTGGCAATCAGCCCCAGCATTTT. The gene calls are TRBV3-1 (or the pseudogene TRBV3-2) and TRBJ1-5; 9 positions agree with TRBD1. V was pared by 3 bases and J by 2 bases, with 5 bases of the junction left unmatched. This CDR3 is built from 16 residues. The V gene's germline CDR1 is LGHDT and CDR2 YNNKEL (reference sequence).

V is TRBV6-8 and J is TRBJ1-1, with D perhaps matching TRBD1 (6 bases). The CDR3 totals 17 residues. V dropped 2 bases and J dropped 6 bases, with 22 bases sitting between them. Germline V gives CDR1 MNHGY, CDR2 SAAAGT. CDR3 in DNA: TGTGCCAGCAGTTACCAGGCAGGGGCGTCAATGGGCGCTGAAGCTTTCTTT. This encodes CASSYQAGASMGAEAFF.

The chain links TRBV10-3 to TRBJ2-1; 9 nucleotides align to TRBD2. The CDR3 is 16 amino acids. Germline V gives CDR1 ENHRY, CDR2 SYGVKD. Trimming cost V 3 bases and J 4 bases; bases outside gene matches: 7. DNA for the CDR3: TGTGCCATCAGTGATCCGCCCAGCGGGGGGTACAATGAGCAGTTCTTC. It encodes CAISDPPSGGYNEQFF.